Listed below are T cell receptor beta chains from one sample, sequenced in a study of beta chain features in type 1 diabetes. Generated by immunoSEQ multiplex PCR, the TCRdb table keeps only in-frame clones and is missing some. The repertoire consists of about 160,000 clones, with about 9.1% occurring once and the leading ten covering 2% to 3%. Sequenced material: central memory CD4+ T cells from blood. These receptors were taken from a woman between 18 and 29 years old in good health. The CDR3 runs from the conserved cysteine through the conserved F or W. The order of the fields is V gene, J gene, clone size, CDR3 protein. For some rows the clone size is stated as once, few or many, or as a class when expanded; others skip it.

TRBV5-1	TRBJ2-7	NA	CASSLATGSLSYEQYF
TRBV25-1	TRBJ1-6	NA	CASSELTGTSPLHF
TRBV19	TRBJ2-2	NA	CASSMRSTGGRGGELFF
TRBV12-5	TRBJ2-7	few	CASGLEQGGSYEQYF
TRBV30	TRBJ1-3	NA	CAYRVRSSGNTIYF
TRBV6-6	TRBJ1-2	NA	CASRSRSNYGYTF
TRBV7-9	TRBJ2-5	few	CASSLEAGRLAETQYF
TRBV27	TRBJ1-1	few	CASSSPGTGVSEAFF
TRBV7-9	TRBJ2-1	NA	CASSRGSSGTRGEQFF
TRBV11-2	TRBJ2-1	few	CASSLAGARIKFF
TRBV6-6	TRBJ2-7	NA	CASSGPGYEQYF
TRBV27	TRBJ1-2	few	CASPGQGGGYTF
TRBV10-3	TRBJ1-1	NA	CAIKHLDRALMNTEAFF
TRBV30	TRBJ2-2	NA	CAWRAQGAGELFF
TRBV5-1	TRBJ2-5	NA	CASSFQDRPGKETQYF
TRBV19	TRBJ1-4	NA	CASSYIQGSSEKLFF
TRBV7-2	TRBJ1-1	many	CASRQTPAYTEAFF
TRBV5-1	TRBJ2-3	few	CASSGGQTEDTQYF
TRBV14	TRBJ2-3	NA	CASSQRAGVTQYF
TRBV5-1	TRBJ1-1	NA	CASSLYGQGAGMNTEAFF
TRBV6-5	TRBJ2-7	few	CASSYSRTGVEQYF
TRBV6-1	TRBJ2-7	NA	CARPDRYEQYF
TRBV7-2	TRBJ2-6	NA	CASSPQGSGANVLTF
TRBV7-2	TRBJ2-1	NA	CASSPSLEQFF
TRBV18	TRBJ2-5	few	CASSQGDPRETQYF
TRBV4-1	TRBJ2-5	NA	CASSQDPAGSQETQYF
TRBV5-3	TRBJ1-5	few	CARSYREICLPDNQPQHF
TRBV19	TRBJ2-6	NA	CASSQISGANVLTF
TRBV29-1	TRBJ2-2	few	CSFYSTSGTLNTGELFF
TRBV11-3	TRBJ2-2	NA	CASTKGSGRAGAAGELFF
TRBV19	TRBJ1-2	NA	CASSSGGHHYGYTF
TRBV7-9	TRBJ1-2	few	CASTRRTYGYTF
TRBV6-5	TRBJ1-1	few	CASSYSTGNTEAFF
TRBV18	TRBJ2-1	NA	CASSRGLAGYNEQFF
TRBV19	TRBJ2-1	few	CASAQGYGEQFF
TRBV19	TRBJ1-2	NA	CASKRTGGDYGYTF
TRBV29-1	TRBJ2-3	NA	CSVARQALGTDTQYF
TRBV30	TRBJ2-7	many	CAWSVQGDTEQYF
TRBV19	TRBJ1-2	many	CASWDTLNYGYTF
TRBV30	TRBJ2-2	few	CAWRNRGATGELFF
TRBV19	TRBJ2-1	NA	CASSMVRGGINEQFF
TRBV30	TRBJ2-3	few	CAWRPGEGTQYF